The 22 T cell receptor beta chains below were found in one sample sequenced in a study of T cells after yellow fever vaccination. TCRdb fed the 5' RACE reads into MiXCR, producing one record per CDR3 protein. The table includes around 320,000 distinct CDR3 sequences, around 10% detected once. Specimen: CD4+ T cells sorted from PBMCs, collected 5 days after the yellow fever booster vaccination. Source of these receptors: a man aged 18 to 29 who received the YFV17D yellow fever vaccine.

This clonotype was seen a handful of times. J is TRBJ2-3 and V is TRBV24-1, with TRBD2 matching 7 bases. The V gene's germline CDR1 is KGHDR and CDR2 SFDVKD. CDR3 length: 13 amino acids. Unmatched junction bases numbered 0, after V lost 3 bases and J lost 4 bases. CDR3 sequence (DNA): TGTGCCACCAGTGATGGGGGGGCAGATACGCAGTATTTT. Translated: CATSDGGADTQYF.

This clonotype came up a few times. The chain carries TRBV20-1 and TRBJ1-3; the D gene is possibly TRBD1 (6 bases). Trimming left V 6 bases short and J 2 bases short, with 17 bases between. The CDR3 loop spans 15 amino acids. Per germline, CDR1 DFQATT and CDR2 SNEGSKA (reference sequence). Here the CDR3 reads CSAGYPGAAGNTIYF. The DNA for the CDR3 is TGCAGTGCAGGATATCCAGGGGCTGCTGGAAACACCATATATTTT.

This clonotype was seen a handful of times. Here the CDR3 DNA reads TGTGCCAGCAGACATGGCCAATCCTACGAGCAGTACGTC. This codes for CASRHGQSYEQYV. This chain uses TRBV9 with TRBJ2-7; D is ambiguous. The CDR3 covers 13 residues. Germline V gives CDR1 SGDLS, CDR2 YYNGEE. V gave up 5 bases and J gave up 1 base, with 10 bases separating them.

This chain joins TRBV2 and TRBJ2-5; 9 bases agree with TRBD1. Germline V gene data show CDR1 as SNHLY and CDR2 as FYNNEI. V lost 4 bases and J lost 5; bases outside the gene matches: 5. The CDR3 extends over 14 amino acids. This CDR3 is CASSGGQGTETQYF. The CDR3 bases are TGTGCCAGCAGTGGGGGACAGGGTACGGAGACCCAGTACTTC.

The J gene is TRBJ2-5, the V gene TRBV6-2 or TRBV6-3; TRBD2 matches at 11 bases. This CDR3 contains 16 residues. Germline values: CDR1 MNHEY, CDR2 SVGEGT. With V trimmed by 6 bases and J by 3 bases, 9 bases remained unmatched. DNA for the CDR3: TGTGCCAGCAGCACCTATAGCGGGGGGGACAAAGAGACCCAGTACTTC. The encoded protein is CASSTYSGGDKETQYF.

The genes are TRBV7-2 and TRBJ1-1, with D possibly TRBD1 on 6 matching bases. Germline values: CDR1 SGHTA, CDR2 FQGNSA. V lost 5 bases to trimming and J lost 4 bases, with 14 bases between them. This CDR3 spans 14 amino acids. As DNA, the CDR3 is TGTGCCAGCAGCCCCGAGGGGGGGCGCACTGAAGCTTTCTTT. It codes for CASSPEGGRTEAFF.

The V and J genes are TRBV11-2 and TRBJ2-7, with 7 positions matching TRBD1. The CDR3 consists of 14 residues. The germline V gene has CDR1 SGHAT and CDR2 FQNNGV. Losses at the gene ends were 1 base for V and 6 bases for J; bases not matched to a gene: 6. In DNA form, the CDR3 reads TGTGCCAGCAGCTTAGGTCAGGGGGACCTCGAGCAGTACTTC. The encoded protein is CASSLGQGDLEQYF.

This clonotype has only a few counts. The chain carries TRBV5-4 and TRBJ2-7; perhaps TRBD2 as D (5 bases). The CDR3 contains 13 residues. Germline CDR1 is SGHNT and CDR2 is YYREEE (reference sequence). V lost 0 bases and J lost 7, with 11 bases in between. This CDR3 is CASSLDSWREQYF. The CDR3 DNA sequence: TGTGCCAGCAGCTTGGATAGCTGGAGGGAGCAGTACTTC. Looking up the rest from reference TRBV5-4 and TRBJ2-7 gives the full variable domain: ETGVTQSPTHLIKTRGQQVTLRCSSQSGHNTVSWYQQALGQGPQFIFQYYREEENGRGNFPPRFSGLQFPNYSSELNVNALELDDSALYLCASSLDSWREQYFGPGTRLTVT.

This clonotype was observed a few times. The CDR3 DNA reads TGTGCCAGCAGCCCCAGTTGGGGGGAAAAACTGTTTTTT. Protein sequence: CASSPSWGEKLFF. V and J are TRBV3-1 and TRBJ1-4, with D maybe TRBD1 (5 bases). Trimming took 4 bases from V and 8 from J, leaving 11 bases between them. CDR1 LGHDT and CDR2 YNNKEL come from the germline V gene (reference sequence). The CDR3 has 13 residues.

The chain has TRBV28 and TRBJ2-7; perhaps TRBD1 as D (6 bases). This CDR3 is 15 amino acids long. From germline, CDR1 is MDHEN and CDR2 SYDVKM. The V and J ends lost 5 bases and 5 bases respectively, with 19 bases between them. CDR3 sequence reads: CASSATGPPSHEQYV. In nucleotides, the CDR3 is TGTGCCAGCAGTGCGACAGGCCCCCCATCCCACGAGCAGTACGTC.

This clonotype occurred a few times. The chain carries TRBV6-2 or TRBV6-3 and TRBJ2-1, with D perhaps TRBD1 or TRBD2 (6 bases each). Germline CDR1 reads MNHEY; CDR2 reads SVGEGT. This CDR3 contains 16 residues. Trimming cost V 0 bases and J 10 bases, with 19 bases left between them. The CDR3 DNA reads as TGTGCCAGCAGTTACTCGAAGGGGGGCCGGGCAATCGAGCAGTTCTTC. Its translation: CASSYSKGGRAIEQFF.

This clonotype came up a few times. The V gene is TRBV6-2 or TRBV6-3, the J gene TRBJ1-1; D not certain. Germline V gene data show CDR1 as MNHEY and CDR2 as SVGEGT. Trimming shortened V by 0 bases and J by 6 bases, and 14 bases separated the two germline ends. The length of the CDR3 is 15 residues. The DNA for the CDR3 is TGTGCCAGCAGTTACTCGAGGGTCGAGGTTGCTGAAGCTTTCTTT. This codes for CASSYSRVEVAEAFF.

This clonotype has just a few counts. The rearrangement links TRBV5-1 to TRBJ1-2; no firm D call. The CDR3 covers 14 residues. Germline loops: CDR1 SGHRS, CDR2 YFSETQ. Trimming removed 1 base from V and 3 bases from J, with 10 bases in between. CDR3 sequence reads: CASSLSGPYYGYTF. CDR3 bases: TGCGCCAGCAGCTTGTCAGGACCCTACTATGGCTACACCTTC. Together with reference TRBV5-1 and TRBJ1-2, the CDR3 gives the full variable domain: KAGVTQTPRYLIKTRGQQVTLSCSPISGHRSVSWYQQTPGQGLQFLFEYFSETQRNKGNFPGRFSGRQFSNSRSEMNVSTLELGDSALYLCASSLSGPYYGYTFGSGTRLTVV.

The CDR3: CASSEQGGSADTQYF. The CDR3 DNA reads as TGTGCCAGCAGTGAGCAAGGGGGTAGCGCAGATACGCAGTATTTT. This chain connects TRBV2 to TRBJ2-3; D may be TRBD1 (6 bases). Trimming removed 3 bases from V and 4 bases from J, with 14 bases in between. The V gene's germline CDR1 is SNHLY and CDR2 FYNNEI. This CDR3 spans 15 amino acids.

The rearrangement links TRBV5-6 to TRBJ1-2; D is undetermined. Germline CDR1 reads SGHDT; CDR2 reads YYEEEE. The V end lost 4 bases, the J end lost 6 bases, and 13 bases lay between the germline ends. This CDR3 has 13 residues. In DNA form, the CDR3 reads TGTGCCAGCAGCAGAACGTGGCGGGATGGCTACACCTTC. Protein: CASSRTWRDGYTF.

This clonotype has ten or more counts. The chain uses TRBV4-2 and TRBJ1-2, with 9 bases that match TRBD1. This CDR3 contains 16 residues. Per germline, CDR1 LGHNA and CDR2 YNFKEQ. V gave up 4 bases and J gave up 4 bases; unmatched junction bases: 10. CDR3 sequence (DNA): TGTGCCAGCAGCCGCCAGAACAGGGGGCGGACCTATGGCTACACCTTC. Protein: CASSRQNRGRTYGYTF.

This clonotype has just a few counts. The DNA of the CDR3 is TGTGCCAGCAGTATCCCCGGGGGGGTCGCCGAGCAGTACTTC. Protein: CASSIPGGVAEQYF. The rearrangement joins TRBV6-2 or TRBV6-3 to TRBJ2-7; 8 nucleotides agree with TRBD2. J gave up 6 bases and V 5 bases, and 9 bases lay outside the gene matches. The CDR3 extends over 14 amino acids. The germline CDR1 and CDR2 sequences are MNHEY and SVGEGT.

This clonotype was seen a few times. The chain uses TRBV11-2 and TRBJ1-1; D unclear. This CDR3 contains 12 residues. V shed 4 bases and J shed 0 bases, with 3 bases lying between them. Per germline, CDR1 SGHAT and CDR2 FQNNGV. CDR3 residues: CASSSMNTEAFF. The CDR3 DNA sequence: TGTGCCAGCAGCTCGATGAACACTGAAGCTTTCTTT.

This clonotype was seen at least ten times. The chain uses TRBV18 and TRBJ2-3; the D gene is possibly TRBD2 (5 bases). The CDR3 is made up of 16 amino acids. Germline lookup yields CDR1 KGHSH and CDR2 LQKENI. Trimming took off 1 base at V and 2 bases at J, with 13 bases between the two ends. CDR3 DNA: TGTGCCAGCTCACCACTGACGGGATTCGTCACAGATACGCAGTATTTT. Its protein product is CASSPLTGFVTDTQYF.

This clonotype was seen many times. The chain joins TRBV5-1 to TRBJ2-3; D perhaps matches TRBD2 (6 bases). From germline, CDR1 is SGHRS and CDR2 YFSETQ. V gave up 0 bases and J gave up 0 bases, with 14 bases separating them. The CDR3 is 17 residues long. CDR3 residues: CASSLGPLATSTDTQYF. The CDR3 coding sequence is TGCGCCAGCAGCTTGGGACCTCTAGCGACTAGCACAGATACGCAGTATTTT.

This clonotype showed up many times. This sequence joins TRBV7-6 and TRBJ2-1; perhaps D is TRBD1 or TRBD2 (5 bases each). V lost 5 bases, J lost 5 bases, and 13 bases lay in between. The germline V gene has CDR1 SGHVS and CDR2 FNYEAQ. This CDR3 region has 14 residues. The CDR3 DNA follows: TGTGCCAGCAGCGCCTGGGGGAGTGACAATGAGCAGTTCTTC. Translating gives CASSAWGSDNEQFF.

V and J are TRBV11-2 and TRBJ1-6; 8 bases line up with TRBD1. V shed 7 bases, J shed 10 bases, and the junction held 6 bases outside the gene matches. Germline-derived CDR1 and CDR2 are SGHAT and FQNNGV. The CDR3 runs 13 residues. The DNA for the CDR3 is TGTGCCAGCATGACTACAGGGGGATCACCCCTCCACTTT. Translating gives CASMTTGGSPLHF.